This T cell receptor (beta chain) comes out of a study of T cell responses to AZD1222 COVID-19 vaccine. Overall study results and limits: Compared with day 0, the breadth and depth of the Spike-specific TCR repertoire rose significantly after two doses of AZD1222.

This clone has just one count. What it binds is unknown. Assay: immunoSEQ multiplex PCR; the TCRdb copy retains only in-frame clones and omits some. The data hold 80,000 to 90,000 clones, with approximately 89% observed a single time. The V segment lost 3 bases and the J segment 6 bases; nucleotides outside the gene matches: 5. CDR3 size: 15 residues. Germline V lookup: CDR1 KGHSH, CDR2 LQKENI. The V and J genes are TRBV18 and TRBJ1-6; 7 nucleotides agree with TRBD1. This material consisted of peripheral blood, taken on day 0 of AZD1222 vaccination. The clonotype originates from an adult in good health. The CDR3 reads CASSPTQGSNSPLHF. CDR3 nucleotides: TGTGCCAGCTCACCCACACAGGGGTCTAATTCACCCCTCCACTTT. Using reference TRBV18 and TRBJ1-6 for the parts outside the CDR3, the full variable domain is NAGVMQNPRHLVRRRGQEARLRCSPMKGHSHVYWYRQLPEEGLKFMVYLQKENIIDESGMPKERFSAEFPKEGPSILRIQQVVRGDSAAYFCASSPTQGSNSPLHFGNGTRLTVT.